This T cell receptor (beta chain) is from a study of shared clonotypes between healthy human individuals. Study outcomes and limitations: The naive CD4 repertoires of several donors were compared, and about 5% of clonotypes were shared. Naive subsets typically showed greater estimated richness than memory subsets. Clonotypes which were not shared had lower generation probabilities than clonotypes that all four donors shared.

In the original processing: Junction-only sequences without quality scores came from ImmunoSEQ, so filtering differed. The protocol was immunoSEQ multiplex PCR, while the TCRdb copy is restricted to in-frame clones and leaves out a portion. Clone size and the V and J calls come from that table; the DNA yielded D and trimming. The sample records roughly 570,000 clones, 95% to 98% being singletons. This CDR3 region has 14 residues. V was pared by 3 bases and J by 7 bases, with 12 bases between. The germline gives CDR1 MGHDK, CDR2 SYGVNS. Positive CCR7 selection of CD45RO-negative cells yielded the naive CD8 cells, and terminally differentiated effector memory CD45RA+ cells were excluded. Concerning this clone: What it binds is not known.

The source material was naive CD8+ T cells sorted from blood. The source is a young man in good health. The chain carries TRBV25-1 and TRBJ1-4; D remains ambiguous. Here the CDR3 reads CASSELGVGEKLFF. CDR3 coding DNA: TGTGCCAGCAGTGAGTTGGGAGTCGGTGAAAAACTGTTTTTT.